These T cell receptor beta chains were read from a single sample in a study of radiation and T cells in renal cell carcinoma. Clones were read by immunoSEQ multiplex PCR, and TCRdb kept only the in-frame ones, dropping some. Among around 180,000 clones listed, about 88% were seen once. This specimen was blood, taken from a patient whose treatment included radiotherapy and nephrectomy. Source of these receptors: a woman aged 50 to 65 with renal cell carcinoma. Both conserved end residues are part of each CDR3. The D gene is left open where the match is weak. Clone size, where shown, is once, few, many, or a class for clones that have expanded.

d_gene: -; len: 11; j_gene: TRBJ2-1; abundance: -; v_gene: TRBV9; CDR3aa: CASSVGYEQFF; CDR3nt: TGTGCCAGCAGCGTAGGATATGAGCAGTTCTTC
d_gene: -; len: 16; j_gene: TRBJ2-7; abundance: -; v_gene: TRBV7-2; CDR3aa: CASSRLHLDSGYEQYF; CDR3nt: TGTGCCAGCAGCCGACTCCACCTCGACTCGGGGTACGAGCAGTACTTC
d_gene: -; len: 13; j_gene: TRBJ1-1; abundance: -; v_gene: TRBV7-2; CDR3aa: CASSLPGRIEAFF; CDR3nt: TGTGCCAGCAGCTTACCGGGTCGCATCGAAGCTTTCTTT
d_gene: -; len: 15; j_gene: TRBJ1-1; abundance: -; v_gene: TRBV6-5; CDR3aa: CASSLHRRQNTEAFF; CDR3nt: TGTGCCAGCAGTTTACACAGGAGACAGAACACTGAAGCTTTCTTT
d_gene: TRBD1; len: 16; j_gene: TRBJ1-1; abundance: few; v_gene: TRBV7-9; CDR3aa: CASSLEPGQGGTEAFF; CDR3nt: TGTGCCAGCAGCTTAGAACCGGGACAGGGGGGGACTGAAGCTTTCTTT
d_gene: -; len: 20; j_gene: TRBJ2-1; abundance: -; v_gene: TRBV13; CDR3aa: CASSLSPGLRYAGSYNEQFF; CDR3nt: TGTGCCAGCAGCTTAAGTCCGGGACTCCGGTACGCTGGCTCCTACAATGAGCAGTTCTTC
d_gene: -; len: 15; j_gene: TRBJ2-1; abundance: medium-sized; v_gene: TRBV4-3; CDR3aa: CASSQDVSFYNEQFF; CDR3nt: TGCGCCAGCAGCCAAGATGTTTCCTTCTACAATGAGCAGTTCTTC
d_gene: TRBD1; len: 16; j_gene: TRBJ2-7; abundance: -; v_gene: TRBV6-6; CDR3aa: CASSYSRQGAAYEQYF; CDR3nt: TGTGCCAGCAGTTACTCGAGGCAGGGGGCAGCCTACGAGCAGTACTTC
d_gene: -; len: 13; j_gene: TRBJ2-7; abundance: -; v_gene: TRBV7-8; CDR3aa: CASSFKGGHEQYF; CDR3nt: TGTGCCAGCAGCTTTAAGGGGGGCCACGAGCAGTACTTC
d_gene: -; len: 11; j_gene: TRBJ1-1; abundance: few; v_gene: TRBV6-6; CDR3aa: CASRTTGEAFF; CDR3nt: TGTGCCAGCAGAACGACGGGTGAAGCTTTCTTT
d_gene: TRBD1; len: 13; j_gene: TRBJ1-1; abundance: -; v_gene: TRBV6-5; CDR3aa: CASSYDRGRGAFF; CDR3nt: TGTGCCAGCAGTTACGACAGGGGGAGAGGGGCTTTCTTT
d_gene: -; len: 15; j_gene: TRBJ1-3; abundance: -; v_gene: TRBV10-3; CDR3aa: CAKKSKPSGGNTIYF; CDR3nt: TGTGCCAAAAAATCAAAACCTTCGGGAGGAAACACCATATATTTT
d_gene: -; len: 16; j_gene: TRBJ2-5; abundance: -; v_gene: TRBV7-2; CDR3aa: CASSLYGDQIGETQYF; CDR3nt: TGTGCCAGCAGCCTTTACGGAGACCAGATAGGGGAGACCCAGTACTTC
d_gene: -; len: 13; j_gene: TRBJ1-5; abundance: -; v_gene: TRBV19; CDR3aa: CASSGDGDQPQHF; CDR3nt: TGTGCCTCAAGCGGGGACGGGGACCAGCCCCAGCATTTT
d_gene: -; len: 17; j_gene: TRBJ2-6; abundance: -; v_gene: TRBV5-4; CDR3aa: CASSPGPSSAGANVLTF; CDR3nt: TGTGCCAGCAGCCCGGGACCTAGTTCTGCCGGGGCCAACGTCCTGACTTTC
d_gene: -; len: 14; j_gene: TRBJ1-1; abundance: -; v_gene: TRBV6-5; CDR3aa: CASSLRGQHTEAFF; CDR3nt: TGTGCCAGCAGTCTCAGGGGACAACACACTGAAGCTTTCTTT
d_gene: -; len: 15; j_gene: TRBJ2-4; abundance: -; v_gene: TRBV29-1; CDR3aa: CSVEDPEQAKNIQYF; CDR3nt: TGCAGCGTTGAAGATCCAGAACAAGCCAAAAACATTCAGTACTTC
d_gene: -; len: 13; j_gene: TRBJ1-6; abundance: -; v_gene: TRBV7-2; CDR3aa: CASSFWGDSPLHF; CDR3nt: TGTGCCAGCAGCTTTTGGGGGGATTCACCCCTCCACTTT
d_gene: -; len: 13; j_gene: TRBJ1-6; abundance: -; v_gene: TRBV10-1; CDR3aa: CASTRGPDSPLHF; CDR3nt: TGCGCCAGCACCAGGGGTCCGGATTCACCCCTCCACTTT
d_gene: TRBD2; len: 15; j_gene: TRBJ2-7; abundance: -; v_gene: TRBV13; CDR3aa: CASSHLSGGAYEQYF; CDR3nt: TGTGCCAGCAGCCATCTTAGCGGGGGGGCTTACGAGCAGTACTTC
d_gene: -; len: 14; j_gene: TRBJ1-1; abundance: -; v_gene: TRBV5-1; CDR3aa: CAIPSHGAGTEAFF; CDR3nt: TGCGCCATCCCCTCGCACGGGGCCGGCACTGAAGCTTTCTTT
d_gene: TRBD1; len: 15; j_gene: TRBJ1-1; abundance: -; v_gene: TRBV4-3; CDR3aa: CASSQTGTGATEAFF; CDR3nt: TGCGCCAGCAGCCAGACCGGGACAGGGGCTACTGAAGCTTTCTTT